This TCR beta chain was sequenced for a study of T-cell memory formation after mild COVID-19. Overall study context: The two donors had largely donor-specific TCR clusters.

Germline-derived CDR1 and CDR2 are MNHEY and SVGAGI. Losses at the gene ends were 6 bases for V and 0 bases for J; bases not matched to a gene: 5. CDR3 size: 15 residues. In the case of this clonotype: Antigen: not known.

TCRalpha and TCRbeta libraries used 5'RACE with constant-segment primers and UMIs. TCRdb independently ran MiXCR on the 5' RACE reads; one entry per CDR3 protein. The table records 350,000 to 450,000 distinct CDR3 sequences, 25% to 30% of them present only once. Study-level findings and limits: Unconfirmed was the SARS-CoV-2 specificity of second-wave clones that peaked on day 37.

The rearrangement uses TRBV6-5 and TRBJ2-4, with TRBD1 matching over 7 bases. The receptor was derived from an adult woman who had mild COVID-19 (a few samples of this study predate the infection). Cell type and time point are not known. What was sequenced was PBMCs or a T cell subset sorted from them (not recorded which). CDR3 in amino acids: CASSRDRLAKNIQYF. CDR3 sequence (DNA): TGTGCCAGCAGCCGGGACAGATTAGCCAAAAACATTCAGTACTTC.